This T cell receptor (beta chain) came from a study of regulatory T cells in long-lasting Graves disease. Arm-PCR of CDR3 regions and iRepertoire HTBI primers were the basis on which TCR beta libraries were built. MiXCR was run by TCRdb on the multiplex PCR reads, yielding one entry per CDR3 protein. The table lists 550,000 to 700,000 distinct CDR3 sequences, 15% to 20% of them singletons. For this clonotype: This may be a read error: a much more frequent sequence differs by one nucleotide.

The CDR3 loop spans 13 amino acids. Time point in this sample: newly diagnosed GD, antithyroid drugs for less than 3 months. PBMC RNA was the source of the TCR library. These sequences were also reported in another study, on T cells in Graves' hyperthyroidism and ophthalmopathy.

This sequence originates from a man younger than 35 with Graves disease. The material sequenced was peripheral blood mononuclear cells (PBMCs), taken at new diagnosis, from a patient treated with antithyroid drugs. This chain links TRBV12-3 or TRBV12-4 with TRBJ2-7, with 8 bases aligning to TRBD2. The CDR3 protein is CAGSLAGPYEQYF. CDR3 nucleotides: TGTGCCGGCAGCTTAGCGGGACCCTACGAGCAGTACTTC.